The rows below give T cell receptor beta chains drawn from one sample of a study of blood T cell repertoires in COVID-19. Libraries were prepared by immunoSEQ multiplex PCR; TCRdb keeps only in-frame clonotypes and omits some of them. The sample records about 270,000 clones, around four fifths being singletons. The sequenced sample consisted of peripheral blood. The receptors were sampled from a man at least 80 years old with acute or convalescent COVID-19. Each CDR3 is given with its conserved first and last residue. The D gene is left open where the match is weak. Not all rows give a size; the values are once, few, many and, for expanded clones, a class.

size	J	D	V	DNA	CDR3
-	TRBJ1-1	TRBD1	TRBV19	TGTGCCAGTACCGGACAGGGGCTGAACACTGAAGCTTTCTTT	CASTGQGLNTEAFF
-	TRBJ2-1	TRBD1	TRBV24-1	TGTGCCACGGGACAGGGGAGGGGCGTTGAGCAGTTCTTC	CATGQGRGVEQFF
-	TRBJ1-1	TRBD1	TRBV7-2	TGTGCCAGCAGCATCGCGACAGGGCTGAACACTGAAGCTTTCTTT	CASSIATGLNTEAFF
-	TRBJ2-7	TRBD2	TRBV27	TGTGCCAGCCAGGGTGGGGGGGAGGTCAGCGTATACGAGCAGTACTTC	CASQGGGEVSVYEQYF
-	TRBJ2-7	-	TRBV19	TGTGCCAGTAGTAGTCCAGGACAGTCTTACGAGCAGTACTTC	CASSSPGQSYEQYF
-	TRBJ2-3	TRBD2	TRBV7-3	TGTGCCAGCAGTAAGACTAGCGGTAACACAGATACGCAGTATTTT	CASSKTSGNTDTQYF
-	TRBJ1-3	TRBD1	TRBV6-5	TGTGCCAGCAGCCCCGGGGACAGGGGAGTTCATACCATATATTTT	CASSPGDRGVHTIYF
-	TRBJ2-3	-	TRBV28	TGTGCCAGCAGTACCCCCGGGACTCACAGCTCGTTTTCGCAGTATTTT	CASSTPGTHSSFSQYF
-	TRBJ1-1	-	TRBV7-2	TGTGCCAGCAGCTCGGTTCTGGGGGCTGACACTGAAGCTTTCTTT	CASSSVLGADTEAFF
-	TRBJ2-7	TRBD1	TRBV24-1	TGTGCCACCAGTGATTCCCCCCCCGGGACAGAGTACTACGAGCAGTACTTC	CATSDSPPGTEYYEQYF
-	TRBJ1-1	-	TRBV6-5	TGTGCCAGCACCGACAGGTTGAACACTGAAGCTTTCTTT	CASTDRLNTEAFF
-	TRBJ2-1	TRBD1	TRBV11-3	TGTGCCAGCAGCTTAGTTGGACAGGGGGTCAATGAGCAGTTCTTC	CASSLVGQGVNEQFF
many	TRBJ1-1	TRBD1	TRBV2	TGTGCCAGCAGGGATATAACGGGACAGATAAACACTGAAGCTTTCTTT	CASRDITGQINTEAFF
-	TRBJ2-7	TRBD2	TRBV27	TGTGCCAGCAGTCTGAGCGGGAGGACCCCCCTGGAGCAGTACTTC	CASSLSGRTPLEQYF
-	TRBJ2-7	-	TRBV19	TGTGCCAGTACCATCGGACAAGGGCCCTACGAGCAGTACTTC	CASTIGQGPYEQYF
-	TRBJ2-5	TRBD2	TRBV18	TGTGCCAGCTCACCCGGGGGGGTGAGGGAGACCCAGTACTTC	CASSPGGVRETQYF
few	TRBJ2-7	TRBD2	TRBV10-3	TGTGCCATCAGTGGGACGGGAGGGAATTACGAGCAGTACTTC	CAISGTGGNYEQYF
-	TRBJ2-1	TRBD2	TRBV6-5	TGTGCCAGCAGTTACTCGATACTAGCGGGATACAATGAGCAGTTCTTC	CASSYSILAGYNEQFF
once	TRBJ1-4	-	TRBV7-9	TGTGCCAGCAGCTTAGACAGGGTGGATTCGAAACTGTTTTTT	CASSLDRVDSKLFF
-	TRBJ1-1	-	TRBV3-1/TRBV3-2	TGTGCCAGCAGCCTTACAGGAACCCAGATGAACACTGAAGCTTTCTTT	CASSLTGTQMNTEAFF
-	TRBJ1-1	-	TRBV2	TGTGCCAGCAGTGATGGGGGCATGAACACTGAAGCTTTCTTT	CASSDGGMNTEAFF
-	TRBJ1-2	-	TRBV6-5	TGTGCCAGCATTGGGGGGGGGAGCTATGGCTACACCTTC	CASIGGGSYGYTF
-	TRBJ2-3	-	TRBV11-3	TGTGCCAGCAGCTGGGGCCGCTACAGCACAGATACGCAGTATTTT	CASSWGRYSTDTQYF
once	TRBJ1-4	-	TRBV27	TGTGCCAGCAGCCTAGGGGCAGGCCTTAATGAAAAACTGTTTTTT	CASSLGAGLNEKLFF
-	TRBJ2-7	TRBD2	TRBV9	TGTGCCAGCAGCGGGGGACTAGGGAGCTCCTACGAGCAGTACTTC	CASSGGLGSSYEQYF
-	TRBJ2-1	TRBD2	TRBV5-4	TGTGCCAGCAGCGCGGGCCCCTCCCCGGGACTAGCGGGAAATGAGCAGTTCTTC	CASSAGPSPGLAGNEQFF
-	TRBJ2-3	-	TRBV5-4	TGTGCCAGCAGCTTTACAGGGCAGGGGAGAGATACGCAGTATTTT	CASSFTGQGRDTQYF
-	TRBJ2-7	TRBD1	TRBV6-1	TGTGCCAGCAGTGTTGGGACAGGTTCTCTCTCCTACGAGCAGTACTTC	CASSVGTGSLSYEQYF
once	TRBJ2-2	-	TRBV2	TGTGCCAGCAGTGAACGTACCGGGGAGCTGTTTTTT	CASSERTGELFF
-	TRBJ1-1	-	TRBV5-1	TGCGCCAGCAGCCCCCAGGAGAACACTGAAGCTTTCTTT	CASSPQENTEAFF
-	TRBJ2-3	-	TRBV6-5	TGTGCCAGCAGAAACGGGGATACGCAGTATTTT	CASRNGDTQYF
-	TRBJ2-7	-	TRBV7-6	TGTGCCAGCAGCTTAGCGCGTGACGGGGCCTACGAGCAGTACTTC	CASSLARDGAYEQYF
-	TRBJ2-7	-	TRBV10-1	TGCGCCAGCAGTGAGTCGATCAGGGACTCCTACGAGCAGTACTTC	CASSESIRDSYEQYF
-	TRBJ2-7	TRBD2	TRBV11-2	TGTGCCAGCAGCTTAGGAATGACTAGCGGGGGGTCCTCCTACGAGCAGTACTTC	CASSLGMTSGGSSYEQYF
-	TRBJ2-7	-	TRBV11-3	TGTGCCAGCAGCTTAGGCGGGTCATCCTACGAGCAGTACTTC	CASSLGGSSYEQYF